This TCR beta chain was sequenced for a study of control samples from healthy donors and cancer patients. This clone has a single count. The identical CDR3 is also encoded by other nucleotide sequences in the sample. The CDR3 loop spans 13 amino acids. Looked up from germline, CDR1 is LGHDT and CDR2 is YNNKEL (reference sequence). V dropped 1 base and J dropped 7 bases, with 8 bases sitting between them. Clones were read by immunoSEQ multiplex PCR, and TCRdb kept only the in-frame ones, dropping some. The sample includes hundreds of thousands of clones, more than 80% of them seen just once. This TCR was recovered from a man aged 35-49 years with head and neck cancer. The sequenced sample was PBMCs. This chain connects TRBV3-1 (or the pseudogene TRBV3-2) to TRBJ1-5; D perhaps matches TRBD1 (5 bases). The CDR3 nucleotides read TGTGCCAGCAGCCAAGGCAGGGACCAGCCCCAGCATTTT. It encodes CASSQGRDQPQHF.